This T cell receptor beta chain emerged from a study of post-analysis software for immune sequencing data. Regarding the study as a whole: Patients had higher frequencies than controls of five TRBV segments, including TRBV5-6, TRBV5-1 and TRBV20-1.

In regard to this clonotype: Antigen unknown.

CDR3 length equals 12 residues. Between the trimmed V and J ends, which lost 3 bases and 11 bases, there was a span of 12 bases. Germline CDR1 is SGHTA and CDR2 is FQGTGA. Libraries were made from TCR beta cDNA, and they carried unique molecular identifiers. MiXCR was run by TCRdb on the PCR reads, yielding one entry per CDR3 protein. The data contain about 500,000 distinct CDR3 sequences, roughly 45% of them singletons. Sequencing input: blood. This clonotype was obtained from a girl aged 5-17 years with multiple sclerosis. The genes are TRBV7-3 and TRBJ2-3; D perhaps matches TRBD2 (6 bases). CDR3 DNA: TGTGCCAGCAGCTTCCTGGGACTTGAGCAGTATTTT. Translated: CASSFLGLEQYF.